This T cell receptor (beta chain) came from a study of blood T cell repertoires in COVID-19 (dated by TCRdb to the early 2020s). Describing the broader study: Samples covering the acute and convalescent phases of COVID-19 were provided by collaborators in the United States, Italy and Spain. The prospective study material was composed of cDNA or gDNA derived from T cells, B-cell-depleted T cells, or PBMCs. Deeply sampled blood TCRbeta repertoires from subjects exposed to, actively infected with, or recovered from COVID-19 were included in the dataset. The repertoires were released in a freely available public database intended as a resource for research on the immune response to SARS-CoV-2. Samples were obtained from the ongoing ImmuneRACE study (first 160 participants) and from some 1,200 subjects provided by 6 global collaborators. A de-identified subject ID, COVID-19 status, age in years and sex were almost always included in the sample metadata. HLA class I and class II types, where available, came from metadata supplied by the sample provider rather than from assay-based typing.

Each collaborating institution followed its own protocols to collect whole blood in K2EDTA tubes. For TCRbeta analysis, collaborator samples were shipped as frozen whole blood, as isolated PBMCs, or as DNA extracted from either sample type. For this clone: What this receptor recognizes is not known. Base qualities are missing; no much larger clone stands one base away.

TCRbeta CDR3 regions were amplified from genomic DNA using the immunoSEQ Assay, a bias-controlled multiplex PCR. The original pipeline was this. The number of nucleated cells in each sample was estimated from the amplification of reference gene primers within the assay. To quantify the absolute abundance of each unique TCRbeta CDR3 rearrangement, sequence reads were collapsed and filtered. Productive Simpson clonality was computed per sample as the square root of Simpson's diversity index over productive rearrangements. Entries here come from immuneACCESS through TCRdb and include only in-frame sequences with V and J called. Some clones fail to appear in such tables; in the studies checked, an unresolved V gene covers under half of the shortfall, and the cause of the remainder is unknown. The DNA was the basis for D and trimming; V, J and clone size are from that table. In all, the sample holds about 97,000 clones, and roughly 92% of those were seen once. Around 5.8% of the sample lies in the top ten.

Here is what the overall study found, with its caveats: The amount of clinical and demographic metadata varied by source and participant and was provided uncurated.

From its cysteine to its phenylalanine, the CDR3 spans 16 amino acids. Just CDR3 DNA is preserved here, 48 bases in frame from base 1. For CDR1 and CDR2, the germline V gene lists SGHRS and YFSETQ. V loses 0 bases, J loses 0 bases, and the germline ends lie 11 bases apart. This TCR was recovered from a man between 50 and 59 years old with active COVID-19. In this chain, TRBV5-1 is recombined with TRBJ2-3; matching of 6 bases hints at TRBD1 as the D gene. The sequenced material came from peripheral blood. This receptor carries the CDR3 CASSLEDSASTDTQYF. DNA sequence: TGCGCCAGCAGCTTGGAGGACAGTGCTAGCACAGATACGCAGTATTTT.